This section outlines one T cell receptor (beta chain) sequence together with its context. Its antigen remains unknown. These data come from a study of response to subunit inactivated influenza vaccine. Study results and limitations: Authors suggested each seasonal influenza vaccination recruits few new T cells.

TCRdb passed the RT-PCR reads through MiXCR, listing each CDR3 protein once. The sample lists about 650,000 distinct CDR3 sequences, about 15% occurring once. This TCR was sampled from a man aged 45-65 years who received an inactivated influenza vaccine. The input for sequencing was PBMCs from blood, taken less than 15 days before vaccination.

This chain's CDR3 is CASSTELAIRREQYF. CDR3 coding DNA: TGTGCCAGCAGTACGGAACTAGCGATAAGACGCGAGCAGTACTTC. This chain connects TRBV6-2 or TRBV6-3 to TRBJ2-7; TRBD2 matches 7 bases. V shed 5 bases, J shed 6 bases, and the junction held 13 bases outside the gene matches. Germline CDR1 reads MNHEY; CDR2 reads SVGEGT. The CDR3 contains 15 residues.